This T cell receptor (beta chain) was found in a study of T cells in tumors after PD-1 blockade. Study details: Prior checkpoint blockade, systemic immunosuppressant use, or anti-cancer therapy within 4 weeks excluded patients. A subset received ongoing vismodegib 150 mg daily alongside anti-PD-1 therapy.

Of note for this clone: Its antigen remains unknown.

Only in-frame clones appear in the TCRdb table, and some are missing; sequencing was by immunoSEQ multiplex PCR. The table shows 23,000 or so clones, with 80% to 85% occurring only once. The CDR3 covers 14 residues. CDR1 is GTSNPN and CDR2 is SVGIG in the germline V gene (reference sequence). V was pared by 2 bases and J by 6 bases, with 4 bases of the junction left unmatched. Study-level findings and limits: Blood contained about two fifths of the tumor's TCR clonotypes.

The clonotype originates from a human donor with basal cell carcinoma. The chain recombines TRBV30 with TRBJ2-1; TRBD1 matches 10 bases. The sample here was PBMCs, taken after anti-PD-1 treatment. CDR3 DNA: TGTGCCTGGAGTTTGCGGACAGGGGGCAATGAGCAGTTCTTC. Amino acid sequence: CAWSLRTGGNEQFF.